The 20 T cell receptor beta chains below come from one sample, sequenced in a study of regulatory T cells in long-lasting Graves disease. HTBI primers from iRepertoire and Arm-PCR of CDR3 regions yielded the TCR beta libraries. TCRdb independently ran MiXCR on the multiplex PCR reads; one entry per CDR3 protein. This table has approximately 380,000 distinct CDR3 sequences, around 20% appearing once. Noted time point: persistent/refractory GD, antithyroid drugs over 5 years with positive TRAb. Scientists built the TCR library using RNA that was extracted from PBMCs. Sequenced here: peripheral blood mononuclear cells (PBMCs), sampled when the disease was refractory, from a patient treated with antithyroid drugs. The receptor set was obtained from a female donor with Graves disease.

The rearrangement links TRBV25-1 to TRBJ2-5; D may be TRBD1 (6 bases). Germline CDR1 reads MGHDK; CDR2 reads SYGVNS. There are 14 residues in the CDR3. Trimming left V 0 bases short and J 3 bases short, with 8 bases between. The CDR3 DNA is TGTGCCAGCAGTGAATACCCAGGGGAAGAGACCCAGTACTTC. Protein: CASSEYPGEETQYF.

Worth noting for this clonotype: At one end, the junction sequence differs from germline, possibly due to a read error. The chain has TRBV9 and TRBJ2-2; 8 bases line up with TRBD2. This CDR3 contains 14 residues. Germline V lookup: CDR1 SGDLS, CDR2 YYNGEE. The CDR3 reads CASSVAGGTGKLFF. Written as DNA, the CDR3 is TGTGCCAGCAGTGTGGCGGGAGGTACCGGGAAGCTGTTTTTT.

This clonotype was counted many times. This chain connects TRBV7-2 to TRBJ1-6, with 8 bases that match TRBD1. The V segment lost 3 bases and the J segment 7 bases; nucleotides outside the gene matches: 2. The CDR3 has 14 residues. Germline V CDR1 and CDR2: SGHTA, FQGNSA. The CDR3 sequence is CASSFDRGNSPLHF. CDR3 bases: TGTGCCAGCAGCTTTGACAGGGGCAATTCACCCCTCCACTTT.

This clonotype was seen repeatedly, ten times or more. The chain combines TRBV7-2 with TRBJ1-2; D is ambiguous. CDR1 is SGHTA and CDR2 is FQGNSA in the germline V gene. With 5 bases removed from V and 4 bases from J, the gap between germline ends came to 11 bases. The CDR3 is 13 residues long. CDR3 in DNA: TGTGCCAGCAGCCTAACGGGGAGCTATGGCTACACCTTC. It yields the protein CASSLTGSYGYTF.

This clonotype showed up many times. The genes are TRBV6-1 and TRBJ2-5; perhaps TRBD1 as D (6 bases). Trimming stripped 6 bases from V and 4 bases from J, with 12 bases between. The V gene's germline CDR1 is MNHNS and CDR2 SASEGT. The CDR3 sequence is 13 residues long. CDR3: CASRIRGGETQYF. The CDR3 nucleotides read TGTGCCAGCAGGATCCGAGGGGGAGAGACCCAGTACTTC.

Many counts were recorded for this clonotype. The chain combines TRBV12-5 with TRBJ2-7; 7 positions match TRBD1. V lost 0 bases and J lost 4; bases outside the gene matches: 3. The CDR3 spans 14 residues. Germline CDR1 reads LGHNT; CDR2 reads FRNRAP. The CDR3 sequence is CASGLVDREYEQYF. The CDR3 nucleotides are TGTGCTAGTGGTTTGGTAGACAGGGAGTACGAGCAGTACTTC.

The chain has TRBV29-1 and TRBJ1-1; D may be TRBD1 (5 bases). Looked up from germline, CDR1 is SQVTM and CDR2 is ANQGSEA. The CDR3 has 13 amino acids. Trimming cost V 7 bases and J 1 base, with 13 bases left between them. This chain's CDR3 is CSAHGGGNTEAFF. The CDR3 coding sequence is TGCAGCGCTCATGGGGGGGGGAACACTGAAGCTTTCTTT. The full variable domain, its missing parts supplied by reference TRBV29-1 and TRBJ1-1, is SAVISQKPSRDICQRGTSLTIQCQVDSQVTMMFWYRQQPGQSLTLIATANQGSEATYESGFVIDKFPISRPNLTFSTLTVSNMSPEDSSIYLCSAHGGGNTEAFFGQGTRLTVV.

This clonotype was seen a handful of times. The chain carries TRBV5-1 and TRBJ1-5; TRBD1 aligns across 7 bases. There are 15 residues in the CDR3. Germline V CDR1 and CDR2: SGHRS, YFSETQ. V gave up 4 bases and J gave up 1 base; unmatched junction bases: 5. The chain's CDR3 is CASSPETGSNQPQHF. CDR3 coding DNA: TGCGCCAGCAGCCCTGAGACAGGGAGCAATCAGCCCCAGCATTTT.

Concerning this clonotype: The missing conserved phenylalanine or tryptophan at the end of this CDR3 makes a read error likely. This sequence joins TRBV11-2 and TRBJ2-7; 14 bases are shared with TRBD2. Germline CDR1 reads SGHAT; CDR2 reads FQNNGV. The CDR3 is 15 residues long. The V gene end was trimmed by 5 bases and the J gene end by 2 bases; junction bases not matched to a gene: 2. CDR3 loop: CASSPGLAGAYEQYL. Here the CDR3 DNA reads TGTGCCAGCAGCCCGGGACTAGCGGGAGCCTACGAGCAGTACCTC.

This clonotype was observed many times. V gene TRBV6-1 combines with J gene TRBJ1-2; D is uncertain. The CDR3 is 13 residues long. The germline V gene has CDR1 MNHNS and CDR2 SASEGT. The V end was cut by 2 bases, the J end by 3 bases, with 7 bases between. In DNA, the CDR3 is TGTGCCAGCAGTGAAATCGGTCACTATGGCTACACCTTC. Protein: CASSEIGHYGYTF.

This clonotype was detected ten times or more. The rearrangement joins TRBV28 to TRBJ1-1; no reliable D call. The V gene lost 9 bases and the J gene lost 2 bases, with 16 bases spanning the gap. This CDR3 has 14 residues. CDR1 and CDR2 from the germline V gene are MDHEN and SYDVKM. DNA for the CDR3: TGTGCCAGTGAATTACGGGGTCGAAACACTGAAGCTTTCTTT. It encodes CASELRGRNTEAFF.

The gene calls are TRBV5-1 and TRBJ1-1, with TRBD1 matching over 7 bases. This CDR3 contains 16 residues. V was pared by 3 bases and J by 0 bases, with 8 bases of the junction left unmatched. CDR1 is SGHRS and CDR2 is YFSETQ in the germline V gene. The CDR3 DNA follows: TGCGCCAGCAGCTCCGGCGACAGGGCTGTGAACACTGAAGCTTTCTTT. Translated: CASSSGDRAVNTEAFF. Using reference TRBV5-1 and TRBJ1-1 for the parts outside the CDR3, the full variable domain is KAGVTQTPRYLIKTRGQQVTLSCSPISGHRSVSWYQQTPGQGLQFLFEYFSETQRNKGNFPGRFSGRQFSNSRSEMNVSTLELGDSALYLCASSSGDRAVNTEAFFGQGTRLTVV.

This clonotype appeared many times. The chain recombines TRBV7-2 with TRBJ2-5; D gene uncertain. Germline V lookup: CDR1 SGHTA, CDR2 FQGNSA. Trimming pared 8 bases from V and 0 bases from J, leaving 7 bases between. The CDR3 extends over 12 amino acids. DNA of the CDR3: TGTGCCAGCGCCCGGTACCAAGAGACCCAGTACTTC. Its protein product is CASARYQETQYF.

The table lists this clonotype with many counts. V and J are TRBV12-3 or TRBV12-4 and TRBJ2-2; 11 nucleotides line up with TRBD2. CDR3 length equals 20 residues. J lost 0 bases, V lost 5 bases, and 14 bases had no gene match. The CDR3 sequence: CASSQLAGGLPTSNTGELFF. The CDR3 DNA reads as TGTGCCAGCAGTCAGCTAGCGGGAGGCCTCCCTACTTCGAACACCGGGGAGCTGTTTTTT.

This clonotype occurred a few times. This chain connects TRBV7-2 to TRBJ1-4; D uncertain. V lost 3 bases and J lost 7, with 9 bases in between. The CDR3 consists of 13 residues. CDR1 is SGHTA, CDR2 FQGNSA, per germline. The CDR3 nucleotides read TGTGCCAGCAGCTTGGCGGCTGCTGAAAAACTGTTTTTT. Translation: CASSLAAAEKLFF.

V gene TRBV27 combines with J gene TRBJ1-1; D may be TRBD1 (6 bases). Germline V lookup: CDR1 MNHEY, CDR2 SMNVEV (reference sequence). Trimming cost V 6 bases and J 8 bases, with 19 bases left between them. CDR3 size: 14 residues. This CDR3 is CASRPLQGQAEAFF. In DNA form, the CDR3 reads TGTGCCAGCAGGCCCCTGCAGGGGCAGGCCGAAGCTTTCTTT.

As concerns this clonotype: A much more abundant neighbour one base away suggests this may be a read error. The CDR3 bases are TGTGCCAGCAGCGATACATACAGGGCAACTAATGAAAAACTGCTTTTT. As protein: CASSDTYRATNEKLLF. V usage is TRBV7-9 and J usage is TRBJ1-4; D may be TRBD1 (6 bases). CDR3 length equals 16 residues. Germline CDR1 reads SEHNR; CDR2 reads FQNEAQ (reference sequence).

The CDR3 here is CASTLWGNEQFF. CDR3 sequence (DNA): TGTGCCAGCACACTCTGGGGGAATGAGCAGTTCTTC. The chain joins TRBV6-2 or TRBV6-3 to TRBJ2-1; D possibly uses TRBD1 or TRBD2 (5 bases each). Trimming shortened V by 7 bases and J by 7 bases, and 11 bases separated the two germline ends. CDR1 and CDR2 (germline): MNHEY, SVGEGT. This CDR3 contains 12 residues.

This clonotype has ten or more counts. The rearrangement joins TRBV30 to TRBJ1-5, with D possibly matching TRBD1 (5 bases). This CDR3 contains 14 residues. Germline V gives CDR1 GTSNPN, CDR2 SVGIG (reference sequence). V dropped 0 bases and J dropped 4 bases, with 10 bases sitting between them. The CDR3: CAWSVGVGNQPQHF. The DNA of the CDR3 is TGTGCCTGGAGTGTGGGGGTTGGAAATCAGCCCCAGCATTTT.

This chain connects TRBV7-9 to TRBJ2-7, with TRBD2 matching over 8 bases. Germline values: CDR1 SEHNR, CDR2 FQNEAQ (reference sequence). V lost 2 bases and J lost 0; bases outside the gene matches: 9. This CDR3 is 17 amino acids long. Here the CDR3 reads CASSLSGISGTSYEQYF. Written as DNA, the CDR3 is TGTGCCAGCAGCTTATCAGGGATTAGCGGGACCTCCTACGAGCAGTACTTC.